These 31 T cell receptor beta chains share one sample of origin, sequenced in a study of shared T cell receptors in the human thymus. Profiled with immunoSEQ multiplex PCR; TCRdb holds only in-frame clones, not every one. The repertoire holds just under 550,000 clones, with about four fifths as singletons. The data also belong to a second study, concerning human thymus T cells.

Material for sequencing was thymocytes. The receptors derive from a boy under two years old with a congenital heart defect.

The chain combines TRBV4-3 with TRBJ1-4, with D possibly matching TRBD1 (6 bases). Trimming stripped 0 bases from V and 4 bases from J, with 27 bases between. Germline CDR1 is LGHNA and CDR2 is YSLEER. The length of the CDR3 is 21 residues. Here the CDR3 reads CASSQDNGQLNSFKGNEKLFF. Written as DNA, the CDR3 is TGCGCCAGCAGCCAAGATAATGGACAGCTTAACTCCTTCAAGGGTAATGAAAAACTGTTTTTT.

This clone was detected only a few times. The chain links TRBV14 to TRBJ2-6; 12 nucleotides agree with TRBD1. The length of the CDR3 is 17 residues. Trimming removed 6 bases from V and 3 bases from J; junction bases left unmatched: 6. Germline CDR1 reads SGHDN; CDR2 reads FVKESK. The CDR3 reads CASSPGQGALGANVLTF. The CDR3 nucleotides read TGTGCCAGCAGTCCGGGACAGGGGGCGCTTGGGGCCAACGTCCTGACTTTC.

J is TRBJ2-1 and V is TRBV5-6; perhaps TRBD1 as D (5 bases). The CDR3 consists of 15 residues. CDR1 and CDR2 from the germline V gene are SGHDT and YYEEEE. The ends were cut back, 5 bases at V and 0 bases at J, with 12 bases in the middle. The CDR3 here is CASSWTPSSYNEQFF. The CDR3, as DNA: TGTGCCAGCAGTTGGACACCGAGCTCCTACAATGAGCAGTTCTTC.

This chain uses TRBV6-1 with TRBJ1-2; tentative D call: TRBD1 (5 bases). Germline V gene sequence: CDR1 MNHNS, CDR2 SASEGT. The CDR3 runs to 13 residues. Between the trimmed V and J ends, which lost 6 bases and 2 bases, there was a span of 10 bases. CDR3 sequence (DNA): TGTGCCAGCAGCGAGACAGAGAACTATGGCTACACCTTC. Its translation: CASSETENYGYTF.

The chain carries TRBV11-2 and TRBJ2-6, with TRBD2 as a possible D gene (5 bases). The CDR3 consists of 16 residues. Deletions cut 5 bases from V and 6 bases from J, with 17 bases between. Germline V gives CDR1 SGHAT, CDR2 FQNNGV. The CDR3 nucleotides read TGTGCCAGCAGCCCTATAGGAGGCCTGAAGGCCAACGTCCTGACTTTC. Its protein product is CASSPIGGLKANVLTF. The full variable domain, with the rest looked up from reference TRBV11-2 and TRBJ2-6, is EAGVAQSPRYKIIEKRQSVAFWCNPISGHATLYWYQQILGQGPKLLIQFQNNGVVDDSQLPKDRFSAERLKGVDSTLKIQPAKLEDSAVYLCASSPIGGLKANVLTFGAGSRLTVL.

The J gene is TRBJ2-3, the V gene TRBV7-9, with TRBD2 matching over 7 bases. J lost 2 bases, V lost 5 bases, and 10 bases had no gene match. Germline V gene sequence: CDR1 SEHNR, CDR2 FQNEAQ (reference sequence). CDR3 length: 16 amino acids. CDR3 protein: CASSPRGGSYTDTQYF. CDR3 nucleotide sequence: TGTGCCAGCAGCCCGCGGGGCGGGAGCTACACAGATACGCAGTATTTT.

The chain recombines TRBV6-5 with TRBJ2-7; 8 bases align to TRBD2. Germline V lookup: CDR1 MNHEY, CDR2 SVGAGI. The CDR3 sequence is 15 residues long. Trimming at V came to 2 bases and at J to 0 bases, leaving 3 bases not matched to a gene. The CDR3 region is CASSYLAGSSYEQYF. The CDR3 DNA sequence: TGTGCCAGCAGTTACCTAGCGGGCAGCTCCTACGAGCAGTACTTC.

The gene calls are TRBV4-1 and TRBJ2-5; TRBD1 aligns across 8 bases. Near its end, the DNA agrees better with TRBJ2-7, so the J call may be wrong. The CDR3 spans 15 residues. Looked up from germline, CDR1 is MGHRA and CDR2 is YSYEKL. CDR3: CASSQEGQGRYEQYF. CDR3 in DNA: TGCGCCAGCAGCCAAGAAGGACAGGGAAGGTACGAGCAGTACTTC.

The gene calls are TRBV6-5 and TRBJ1-1; D unclear. CDR1 MNHEY and CDR2 SVGAGI come from the germline V gene. V shed 6 bases and J shed 3 bases, with 11 bases lying between them. There are 13 residues in the CDR3. Written as DNA, the CDR3 is TGTGCCAGCAGCCGAGGCTTGGACACTGAAGCTTTCTTT. It translates to CASSRGLDTEAFF.

The genes are TRBV4-2 and TRBJ2-2; D not certain. Deletions cut 8 bases from V and 0 bases from J, with 10 bases between. Germline-derived CDR1 and CDR2 are LGHNA and YNFKEQ. The CDR3 runs 14 residues. CDR3 region: CASEYSANTGELFF. The CDR3, as DNA: TGTGCCAGCGAGTACTCGGCGAACACCGGGGAGCTGTTTTTT.

This clone has more than one count but fewer than ten. This chain joins TRBV28 and TRBJ2-7; 9 bases are a match to TRBD2. This CDR3 contains 17 residues. Unmatched junction bases numbered 13, after V lost 2 bases and J lost 5 bases. Germline V lookup: CDR1 MDHEN, CDR2 SYDVKM. Here the CDR3 reads CASSLVAGGPSCHEQYF. CDR3 sequence (DNA): TGTGCCAGCAGTTTAGTGGCGGGAGGGCCAAGCTGCCACGAGCAGTACTTC.

This chain uses TRBV4-1 with TRBJ1-2; D is unresolved. CDR1 and CDR2 from the germline V gene are MGHRA and YSYEKL. V gave up 3 bases and J gave up 3 bases, with 11 bases separating them. The CDR3 has 14 residues. As DNA, the CDR3 is TGCGCCAGCAGCCACCTGAGGGAGGACTATGGCTACACCTTC. The encoded protein is CASSHLREDYGYTF.

The chain has TRBV6-1 and TRBJ1-5; 11 positions agree with TRBD1. CDR3 length: 17 residues. Germline values: CDR1 MNHNS, CDR2 SASEGT. V was pared by 1 base and J by 7 bases, with 9 bases of the junction left unmatched. Here the CDR3 reads CASSEGGTGGRRQPQHF. CDR3 DNA sequence: TGTGCCAGCAGTGAAGGGGGGACAGGGGGTCGCAGGCAGCCCCAGCATTTT.

V is TRBV27 and J is TRBJ1-1; D uncertain. Trimming removed 5 bases at V and 0 bases at J, with 10 bases between. CDR3 length: 14 amino acids. The germline CDR1 and CDR2 sequences are MNHEY and SMNVEV (reference sequence). This CDR3 reads CASSEQSMNTEAFF. The CDR3 coding sequence is TGTGCCAGCAGTGAACAGTCCATGAACACTGAAGCTTTCTTT.

This clone appeared once. The chain recombines TRBV15 with TRBJ2-2; 14 bases map to TRBD2. CDR3 length: 18 amino acids. Germline values: CDR1 LNHNV, CDR2 YYDKDF (reference sequence). V lost 6 bases to trimming and J lost 4 bases; unmatched junction nucleotides: 10. CDR3 loop: CATRQGLAGALGTGELFF. CDR3 coding DNA: TGTGCCACCAGACAGGGACTAGCGGGAGCTCTGGGCACCGGGGAGCTGTTTTTT.

V is TRBV28 and J is TRBJ1-4; 7 bases match TRBD1. Trimming took 7 bases from V and 0 from J; bases not matched to a gene: 14. The CDR3 is 18 amino acids. Germline V gives CDR1 MDHEN, CDR2 SYDVKM. The CDR3 DNA follows: TGTGCCAGCACCCCTCCAGCAGGGGGTATTGCAACTAATGAAAAACTGTTTTTT. This encodes CASTPPAGGIATNEKLFF.

This chain connects TRBV14 to TRBJ2-7, with D uncertain. Germline lookup yields CDR1 SGHDN and CDR2 FVKESK. The CDR3 is 16 residues long. V was clipped by 5 bases and J by 0 bases, with 17 bases between them. The CDR3 DNA reads as TGTGCCAGCAGCGACTTTCACTCTCGCAGCTCCTACGAGCAGTACTTC. Translating gives CASSDFHSRSSYEQYF.

The chain has TRBV20-1 and TRBJ2-5; no definite D call. V was shortened by 6 bases and J by 4 bases, with 6 bases between the two germline ends. Germline CDR1 is DFQATT and CDR2 is SNEGSKA (reference sequence). CDR3 length equals 10 residues. The CDR3 sequence: CSALAETQYF. The CDR3 region has the DNA TGCAGTGCCTTGGCAGAGACCCAGTACTTC.

This clone came up a few times. The gene calls are TRBV27 and TRBJ2-7; 13 nucleotides agree with TRBD2. Germline loops: CDR1 MNHEY, CDR2 SMNVEV (reference sequence). There are 17 residues in the CDR3. V was clipped by 4 bases and J by 0 bases; unmatched bases: 6. This CDR3 is CASSSPGTSGTSYEQYF. The CDR3 nucleotides are TGTGCCAGCAGTTCTCCCGGGACTAGCGGGACCTCCTACGAGCAGTACTTC.

This rearrangement joins TRBV28 to TRBJ2-4, with D maybe TRBD1 (5 bases). The CDR3 has 14 residues. V was clipped by 2 bases and J by 2 bases, with 7 bases between them. The germline V gene has CDR1 MDHEN and CDR2 SYDVKM. CDR3 amino acids: CASSLRGSKNIQYF. In nucleotides, the CDR3 is TGTGCCAGCAGTTTAAGGGGATCCAAAAACATTCAGTACTTC. The complete variable domain, with remaining parts taken from reference TRBV28 and TRBJ2-4, reads DVKVTQSSRYLVKRTGEKVFLECVQDMDHENMFWYRQDPGLGLRLIYFSYDVKMKEKGDIPEGYSVSREKKERFSLILESASTNQTSMYLCASSLRGSKNIQYFGAGTRLSVL.

This clone was found once. This chain links TRBV6-4 with TRBJ2-3; 11 positions agree with TRBD2. Germline CDR1 MRHNA, CDR2 SNTAGT. CDR3 size: 17 residues. V lost 2 bases, J lost 4 bases, and 8 bases stayed unmatched. The CDR3 loop is CASSDHLTSGRPDTQYF. CDR3 nucleotides: TGTGCCAGCAGTGACCATCTAACTAGCGGGAGACCAGATACGCAGTATTTT.

The count of this clone is one. The V and J genes are TRBV25-1 and TRBJ2-4, with unresolved D. Looked up from germline, CDR1 is MGHDK and CDR2 is SYGVNS. The CDR3 has 15 residues. The V gene lost 8 bases and the J gene lost 2 bases, with 16 bases spanning the gap. For the CDR3, the DNA is TGTGCCAGCCCTTTTGGTGAGGCCACCAAAAACATTCAGTACTTC. Protein product: CASPFGEATKNIQYF.

V and J are TRBV18 and TRBJ2-1; TRBD2 aligns across 14 bases. The ends lost 4 bases at V and 9 bases at J; junction bases unmatched: 8. The CDR3 consists of 16 residues. Germline V gene lookup returns CDR1 KGHSH and CDR2 LQKENI. The CDR3 is CASSRGTSGSKFEQFF. The CDR3 coding sequence is TGTGCCAGCTCACGGGGGACTAGCGGGAGTAAGTTTGAGCAGTTCTTC.

The V call is TRBV6-1, the J call TRBJ2-3; 11 nucleotides match TRBD2. The CDR3 is 16 residues long. Germline V lookup: CDR1 MNHNS, CDR2 SASEGT. Trimming at V came to 4 bases and at J to 3 bases, leaving 6 bases not matched to a gene. CDR3: CASSGELAGETDTQYF. CDR3 in DNA: TGTGCCAGCAGTGGAGAACTAGCGGGAGAGACAGATACGCAGTATTTT.

The rearrangement uses TRBV5-8 and TRBJ1-4, with a tentative D call TRBD1 (5 bases). Germline lookup yields CDR1 SGHTS and CDR2 YDEGEE. This CDR3 has 15 amino acids. Trimming pared 4 bases from V and 0 bases from J, leaving 10 bases between. The DNA of the CDR3 is TGTGCCAGCAGCGCGGGGACCGCAACTAATGAAAAACTGTTTTTT. It encodes CASSAGTATNEKLFF.

Notes on this clone: The same CDR3 also results from other DNA sequences found in this sample. The CDR3 DNA reads as TGTGCCAGCAGTCCGAGCGGGAGGGCCGCTTACAATGAGCAGTTCTTC. Translating it yields CASSPSGRAAYNEQFF. The rearrangement links TRBV28 to TRBJ2-1, with TRBD2 matching 10 bases. J was trimmed by 4 bases and V by 5 bases; bases with no gene match: 8. CDR3 length equals 16 residues. From germline, CDR1 is MDHEN and CDR2 SYDVKM.

The chain has TRBV2 and TRBJ2-5; 10 nucleotides align to TRBD1. The length of the CDR3 is 15 residues. The germline V gene has CDR1 SNHLY and CDR2 FYNNEI. Trimming took 6 bases from V and 5 from J; bases not matched to a gene: 9. The CDR3 DNA reads TGTGCCAGCAGCATCCGGGACAGGGGCGGGGAGACCCAGTACTTC. It yields the protein CASSIRDRGGETQYF.

The chain uses TRBV6-5 and TRBJ1-1, with D possibly being TRBD1 (5 bases). The germline CDR1 and CDR2 sequences are MNHEY and SVGAGI. The CDR3 is 12 amino acids. Trimming took 6 bases from V and 6 from J, leaving 11 bases between them. CDR3 DNA: TGTGCCAGCAGGGACACAAAGGCTGAAGCTTTCTTT. Protein product: CASRDTKAEAFF.

This clone was counted once. The chain has TRBV7-3 and TRBJ2-7; TRBD2 might be the D (6 bases). The CDR3 is made up of 13 amino acids. Per the germline V gene, CDR1 is SGHTA and CDR2 is FQGTGA. Deletions cut 8 bases from V and 0 bases from J, with 11 bases between. CDR3 nucleotide sequence: TGTGCCAGCCGGGAGTCACCCTCCTACGAGCAGTACTTC. This codes for CASRESPSYEQYF.

The V gene is TRBV18, the J gene TRBJ2-7; 9 bases align to TRBD2. Germline loops: CDR1 KGHSH, CDR2 LQKENI. With 2 bases clipped from V and 0 bases from J, the junction kept 2 bases outside the gene matches. The CDR3 runs to 15 residues. The CDR3 bases are TGTGCCAGCTCACCAGTTAGCGGGAGCTCCTACGAGCAGTACTTC. It specifies CASSPVSGSSYEQYF.

This clone was counted a few times. The chain is built from TRBV28 and TRBJ1-5; D call uncertain. CDR3 length equals 13 residues. Germline values: CDR1 MDHEN, CDR2 SYDVKM. V shed 6 bases and J shed 7 bases, with 13 bases lying between them. The CDR3 DNA is TGTGCCAGCAGCCGCGGAGATGGGCAGCCCCAGCATTTT. This gives the protein CASSRGDGQPQHF.